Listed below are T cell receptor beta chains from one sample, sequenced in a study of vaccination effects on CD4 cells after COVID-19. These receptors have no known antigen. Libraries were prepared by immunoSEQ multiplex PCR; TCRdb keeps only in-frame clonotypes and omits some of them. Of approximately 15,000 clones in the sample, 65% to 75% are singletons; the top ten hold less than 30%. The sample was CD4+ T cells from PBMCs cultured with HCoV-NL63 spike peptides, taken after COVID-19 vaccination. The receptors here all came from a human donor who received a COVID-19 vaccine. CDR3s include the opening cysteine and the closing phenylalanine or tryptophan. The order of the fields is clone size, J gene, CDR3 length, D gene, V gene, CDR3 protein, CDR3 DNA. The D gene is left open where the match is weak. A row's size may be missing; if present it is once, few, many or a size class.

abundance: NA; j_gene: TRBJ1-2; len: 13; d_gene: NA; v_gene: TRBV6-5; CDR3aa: CASSYVVGQGYTF; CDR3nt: TGTGCCAGCAGTTACGTAGTAGGGCAAGGCTACACCTTC
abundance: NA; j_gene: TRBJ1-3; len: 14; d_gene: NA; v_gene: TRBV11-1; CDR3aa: CASSLGPNGDTIYF; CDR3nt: TGTGCCAGCAGCTTGGGACCAAACGGGGACACCATATATTTT
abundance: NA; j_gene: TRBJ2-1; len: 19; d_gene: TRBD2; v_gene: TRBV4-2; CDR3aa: CASSQAGLAGSHSYNEQFF; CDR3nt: TGTGCCAGCAGCCAGGCAGGACTAGCGGGTTCCCACTCCTACAATGAGCAGTTCTTC
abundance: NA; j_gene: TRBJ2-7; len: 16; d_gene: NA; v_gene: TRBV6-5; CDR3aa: CASSYGLTGGSYEQYF; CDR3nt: TGTGCCAGCAGTTACGGTCTGACAGGTGGGTCCTACGAGCAGTACTTC
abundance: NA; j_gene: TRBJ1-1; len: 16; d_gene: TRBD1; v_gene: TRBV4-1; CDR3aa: CASSQGTGQSITEAFF; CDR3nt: TGCGCCAGCAGCCAAGGGACGGGACAGAGTATCACTGAAGCTTTCTTT
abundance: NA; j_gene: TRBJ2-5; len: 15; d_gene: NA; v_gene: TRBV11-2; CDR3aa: CASSLEGGAYGTQYF; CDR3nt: TGTGCCAGCAGCTTAGAGGGGGGCGCGTATGGGACCCAGTACTTC
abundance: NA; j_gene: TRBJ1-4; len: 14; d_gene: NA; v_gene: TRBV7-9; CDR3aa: CASSFGGGFEKLFF; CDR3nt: TGTGCCAGCAGCTTCGGAGGAGGATTTGAAAAACTGTTTTTT
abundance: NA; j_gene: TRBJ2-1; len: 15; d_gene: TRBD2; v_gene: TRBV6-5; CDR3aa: CASSRTSGGYNEQFF; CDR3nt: TGTGCCAGCAGCCGGACTAGCGGGGGCTACAATGAGCAGTTCTTC
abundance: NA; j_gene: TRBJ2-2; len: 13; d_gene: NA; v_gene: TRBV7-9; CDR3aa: CASSLTYTGELFF; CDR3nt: TGTGCCAGCAGCTTGACTTATACCGGGGAGCTGTTTTTT
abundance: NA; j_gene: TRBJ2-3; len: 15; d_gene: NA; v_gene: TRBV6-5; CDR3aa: CASRGDRASTDTQYF; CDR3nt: TGTGCCAGCAGGGGGGACCGCGCCAGCACAGATACGCAGTATTTT
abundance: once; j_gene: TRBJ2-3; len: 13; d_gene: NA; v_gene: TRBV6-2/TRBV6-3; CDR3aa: CASSYLGTDTQYF; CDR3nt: TGTGCCAGCAGTTATCTTGGAACAGATACGCAGTATTTT
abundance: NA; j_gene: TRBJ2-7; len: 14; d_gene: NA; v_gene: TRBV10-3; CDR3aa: CAISEGGPSYEQYF; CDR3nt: TGTGCCATCAGTGAAGGTGGGCCTTCCTACGAGCAGTACTTC
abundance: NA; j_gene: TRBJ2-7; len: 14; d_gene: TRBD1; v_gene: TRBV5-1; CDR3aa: CASSPGTATYEQYF; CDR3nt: TGCGCCAGCAGCCCAGGGACAGCTACCTACGAGCAGTACTTC
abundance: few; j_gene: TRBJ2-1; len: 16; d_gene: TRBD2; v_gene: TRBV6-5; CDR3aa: CASSYLAGLVYNEQFF; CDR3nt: TGTGCCAGCAGTTACCTGGCGGGACTAGTCTACAATGAGCAGTTCTTC
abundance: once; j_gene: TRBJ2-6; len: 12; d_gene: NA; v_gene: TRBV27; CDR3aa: CASSLRSGVLTF; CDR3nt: TGTGCCAGCAGTCTACGGTCCGGCGTCCTGACTTTC